This entry lists 22 T cell receptor beta chains sequenced from one sample in a study of control samples from healthy donors and cancer patients. Repertoires were generated with immunoSEQ multiplex PCR, while TCRdb's copy carries only in-frame clones and drops some. The sample lists about 120,000 clones, around 90% occurring once. The sequenced sample was blood. The receptor set was obtained from a woman aged 70-85 years in good health.

This clone appeared a few times. The rearrangement joins TRBV7-2 to TRBJ2-5, with 8 bases aligning to TRBD1. CDR3 length: 15 residues. Per germline, CDR1 SGHTA and CDR2 FQGNSA. Trimming took 4 bases from V and 5 from J; bases not matched to a gene: 9. The CDR3 bases are TGTGCCAGCAGCTCAGACAGGGGTTTAGTTGAGACCCAGTACTTC. Residues: CASSSDRGLVETQYF.

The sample holds a few counts of this clone. V and J are TRBV7-9 and TRBJ2-2; 13 bases map to TRBD2. The CDR3 loop spans 17 amino acids. J was trimmed by 3 bases and V by 3 bases; bases with no gene match: 4. Germline V gene data show CDR1 as SEHNR and CDR2 as FQNEAQ (reference sequence). CDR3 protein: CASSFWTSGGYTGELFF. In DNA form, the CDR3 reads TGTGCCAGCAGCTTTTGGACTAGCGGGGGATACACCGGGGAGCTGTTTTTT.

This chain links TRBV5-1 with TRBJ1-1; D is possibly TRBD1 (5 bases). The V gene lost 0 bases and the J gene lost 4 bases, with 10 bases spanning the gap. The CDR3 is made up of 14 amino acids. Germline V gives CDR1 SGHRS, CDR2 YFSETQ. The CDR3 region is CASSLDGASTEAFF. Here the CDR3 DNA reads TGCGCCAGCAGCTTGGACGGGGCTTCCACTGAAGCTTTCTTT.

This chain connects TRBV3-1 (or the pseudogene TRBV3-2) to TRBJ2-3; unclear D gene. In germline, CDR1 is LGHDT, CDR2 YNNKEL (reference sequence). Deletions cut 8 bases from V and 8 bases from J, with 11 bases between. CDR3 size: 11 residues. The CDR3 DNA reads TGTGCCAGCCGCGACGGCGGTACGCAGTATTTT. Its translation is CASRDGGTQYF.

This chain uses TRBV3-1 (or the pseudogene TRBV3-2) with TRBJ1-2; D perhaps matches TRBD1 (6 bases). V lost 0 bases and J lost 1, with 18 bases in between. Germline CDR1 LGHDT, CDR2 YNNKEL (reference sequence). This CDR3 spans 18 amino acids. This CDR3 is CASSQDLSGGGDNYGYTF. The DNA of the CDR3 is TGTGCCAGCAGCCAAGATCTGAGTGGAGGGGGGGATAACTATGGCTACACCTTC.

The genes are TRBV7-8 and TRBJ1-1; maybe TRBD1 (5 bases). Per germline, CDR1 SGHVS and CDR2 FQNEAQ. The CDR3 is 15 amino acids. V was trimmed by 3 bases and J by 4 bases, leaving 15 bases between them. The CDR3 DNA is TGTGCCAGCAGCTTGTCTTCTGCGAGGGGCACTGAAGCTTTCTTT. Translated: CASSLSSARGTEAFF.

The rearrangement links TRBV10-3 to TRBJ2-7; D ambiguous. The germline CDR1 and CDR2 sequences are ENHRY and SYGVKD. Trimming removed 2 bases from V and 7 bases from J, with 15 bases in between. This CDR3 region has 14 residues. CDR3 region: CAISEKAPAAEQYF. DNA for the CDR3: TGTGCCATCAGTGAGAAGGCCCCGGCGGCGGAGCAGTACTTC.

This rearrangement joins TRBV5-1 to TRBJ2-1; the D gene could be TRBD1 or TRBD2 (5 bases each). Trimming took off 2 bases at V and 10 bases at J, with 16 bases between the two ends. Germline assignment: CDR1 SGHRS and CDR2 YFSETQ. The CDR3 consists of 14 residues. The CDR3 nucleotides read TGCGCCAGCAGCTTCCGGGACCCTAGTTGGGAGCAGTTCTTC. This translates into CASSFRDPSWEQFF.

The chain recombines TRBV28 with TRBJ1-2; 7 bases are shared with TRBD1. Looked up from germline, CDR1 is MDHEN and CDR2 is SYDVKM. The CDR3 sequence is 13 residues long. The V and J ends lost 6 bases and 2 bases, in that order; junction bases with no gene match: 3. The CDR3 coding sequence is TGTGCCAGCAGCTCGGGACAGAACTATGGCTACACCTTC. Protein sequence: CASSSGQNYGYTF.

This chain joins TRBV28 and TRBJ1-5; TRBD1 matches 8 bases. Per germline, CDR1 MDHEN and CDR2 SYDVKM. The CDR3 is made up of 16 amino acids. V lost 4 bases, J lost 6 bases, and 11 bases stayed unmatched. The CDR3 coding sequence is TGTGCCAGCAGTTCATCAGCCGGGACAGGTCCTCAGCCCCAGCATTTT. Encoded protein: CASSSSAGTGPQPQHF.

The V gene is TRBV2, the J gene TRBJ1-3, with D perhaps matching TRBD1 (6 bases). The germline V gene encodes CDR1 SNHLY and CDR2 FYNNEI. The CDR3 runs 11 residues. V lost 7 bases, J lost 8 bases, and 9 bases lay in between. CDR3 in DNA: TGTGCCAGCACGGAGGGGGACACCATATATTTT. Translated: CASTEGDTIYF.

This CDR3 reads CASSAFGTGDHGYTF. CDR3 nucleotides: TGTGCCAGCAGCGCCTTCGGGACAGGGGACCATGGCTACACCTTC. The V gene is TRBV9, the J gene TRBJ1-2; TRBD1 aligns across 10 bases. In germline, CDR1 is SGDLS, CDR2 YYNGEE. The CDR3 covers 15 residues. V lost 3 bases to trimming and J lost 6 bases; unmatched junction nucleotides: 8.

The chain is built from TRBV4-1 and TRBJ2-7, with 7 bases identical to TRBD2. Per the germline V gene, CDR1 is MGHRA and CDR2 is YSYEKL. V shed 1 base, J shed 3 bases, and the junction held 9 bases outside the gene matches. The CDR3 length is 16 residues. This CDR3 reads CASSQVSSGYNYEQYF. As DNA, the CDR3 is TGCGCCAGCAGCCAAGTTTCTAGCGGATACAACTACGAGCAGTACTTC.

The gene calls are TRBV7-8 and TRBJ1-3; 9 bases are shared with TRBD1. In germline, CDR1 is SGHVS, CDR2 FQNEAQ. V lost 5 bases to trimming and J lost 4 bases; unmatched junction nucleotides: 9. The CDR3 sequence is 16 residues long. Written as DNA, the CDR3 is TGTGCCAGCAGCCAAGGACAGGGGAGGCCCGGAAACACCATATATTTT. This codes for CASSQGQGRPGNTIYF.

The chain carries TRBV4-1 and TRBJ1-6, with TRBD1 matching 8 bases. Trimming at V came to 2 bases and at J to 7 bases, leaving 13 bases not matched to a gene. The V gene's germline CDR1 is MGHRA and CDR2 YSYEKL. This CDR3 spans 18 amino acids. The CDR3 sequence: CASSQNQGAGRLNSPLHF. CDR3 nucleotides: TGCGCCAGCAGCCAAAATCAGGGGGCAGGCAGGCTCAATTCACCCCTCCACTTT.

This clone has a handful of counts. This chain uses TRBV6-1 with TRBJ2-7; D call uncertain. In germline, CDR1 is MNHNS, CDR2 SASEGT. V was clipped by 1 base and J by 2 bases, with 9 bases between them. The CDR3 extends over 14 amino acids. CDR3 region: CASSEVVGPYEQYF. The CDR3 nucleotides are TGTGCCAGCAGTGAAGTCGTAGGGCCCTACGAGCAGTACTTC.

The chain recombines TRBV4-3 with TRBJ2-3, with 9 bases identical to TRBD2. The CDR3 is 17 residues long. Germline V gene sequence: CDR1 LGHNA, CDR2 YSLEER. The J segment lost 4 bases and the V segment lost 0 bases, leaving 8 bases of the junction unmatched. The CDR3 DNA reads as TGCGCCAGCAGCCAAGATGGAGCGGGGGGCGGGGCAGATACGCAGTATTTT. Translating gives CASSQDGAGGGADTQYF.

The V call is TRBV5-8, the J call TRBJ2-2, with 7 bases aligning to TRBD1. The CDR3 runs to 16 residues. Germline V lookup: CDR1 SGHTS, CDR2 YDEGEE. J lost 0 bases, V lost 2 bases, and 4 bases had no gene match. For the CDR3, the DNA is TGTGCCAGCAGCTTCGGACAGGTATCGAACACCGGGGAGCTGTTTTTT. Its translation is CASSFGQVSNTGELFF.

This chain uses TRBV6-2 or TRBV6-3 with TRBJ2-3; 12 nucleotides agree with TRBD1. The junction had 9 bases not matched to a gene; V was cut back by 5 bases and J by 6 bases. The CDR3 consists of 16 residues. The germline CDR1 and CDR2 sequences are MNHEY and SVGEGT. This CDR3 reads CASSTKGQGAPDTQYF. The CDR3 region has the DNA TGTGCCAGCAGTACCAAGGGACAGGGGGCGCCGGATACGCAGTATTTT.

This clone was detected only once. The chain couples TRBV25-1 to TRBJ1-6; D is perhaps TRBD1 (6 bases). V dropped 6 bases and J dropped 13 bases, with 16 bases sitting between them. Per germline, CDR1 MGHDK and CDR2 SYGVNS. The CDR3 is 13 amino acids. In DNA, the CDR3 is TGTGCCAGCAGGGGAGAGGGGGTTGGGCCCCTCCACTTT. The encoded protein is CASRGEGVGPLHF.

This clone was found once. The chain is built from TRBV5-6 and TRBJ1-4; no clear D. The germline V gene has CDR1 SGHDT and CDR2 YYEEEE. Trimming took 1 base from V and 0 from J, leaving 13 bases between them. The CDR3 is 17 residues long. The DNA for the CDR3 is TGTGCCAGCAGCTTGTTTATGGCTCCTTCAACTAATGAAAAACTGTTTTTT. Encoded protein: CASSLFMAPSTNEKLFF.

V gene TRBV10-1 combines with J gene TRBJ1-6; a possible D gene is TRBD1 (5 bases). The CDR3 totals 14 residues. The V gene lost 2 bases and the J gene lost 7 bases, with 9 bases spanning the gap. Germline V gives CDR1 WNHNN, CDR2 SYGVQD (reference sequence). The CDR3 sequence is CASSEGTRNSPLHF. In DNA, the CDR3 is TGCGCCAGCAGTGAGGGGACGCGGAATTCACCCCTCCACTTT.